Listed below are T cell receptor beta chains from one sample, sequenced in a study of OX40 agonist ivuxolimab in advanced cancers. The assay was immunoSEQ multiplex PCR, and TCRdb's table has in-frame clones only and misses some. The sample yields fewer than 70,000 clones, 80% to 90% seen once. The sequencing used CD4+ or CD8+ T cells sorted from blood, collected in a trial of the OX40 agonist ivuxolimab. The receptors stem from an adult with an advanced solid tumor such as melanoma, head and neck, liver or kidney cancer. The CDR3 runs from the conserved cysteine through the conserved F or W. Fields, in order: clone size, J gene, V gene, D gene, CDR3 length, CDR3 protein, CDR3 DNA. D genes are given only for firm matches. Some rows have no size entry. The others give once, few or many, or a class for an expanded clone.

>few|TRBJ1-1|TRBV30|TRBD1|13
CAWSGDRGIEAFF
TGTGCCTGGAGTGGGGACAGAGGAATCGAAGCTTTCTTT
>.|TRBJ2-3|TRBV28|TRBD1|17
CASTGNSGTGNTDTQYF
TGTGCCAGCACGGGGAACTCTGGGACAGGGAACACAGATACGCAGTATTTT
>.|TRBJ2-1|TRBV15|.|14
CATSRDAVDNEQFF
TGTGCCACCAGCAGAGACGCAGTTGACAATGAGCAGTTCTTC
>.|TRBJ1-3|TRBV28|.|15
CASSLLSRVRNTIYF
TGTGCCAGCAGTTTATTGAGCAGGGTGAGAAACACCATATATTTT
>once|TRBJ2-1|TRBV19|.|13
CASSPPSLDEQFF
TGTGCCAGTAGCCCTCCAAGTTTAGATGAGCAGTTCTTC
>.|TRBJ2-1|TRBV28|TRBD2|14
CASSLPGTSLSKFF
TGTGCCAGCAGTCTTCCCGGGACTAGTTTAAGTAAGTTCTTC
>.|TRBJ2-5|TRBV7-9|.|14
CASSFEGLRETQYF
TGTGCCAGCAGCTTTGAGGGGTTACGGGAGACCCAGTACTTC
>.|TRBJ1-2|TRBV5-1|.|17
CASSLEGRDRPNYGYTF
TGCGCCAGCAGCTTGGAAGGGAGGGACCGCCCTAACTATGGCTACACCTTC
>.|TRBJ2-1|TRBV11-2|.|15
CASSLDPATYNEQFF
TGTGCCAGCAGCTTAGATCCCGCCACCTACAATGAGCAGTTCTTC
>.|TRBJ1-1|TRBV7-2|TRBD1|15
CASSLGTGMNTEAFF
TGTGCCAGCAGCTTAGGGACAGGGATGAACACTGAAGCTTTCTTT
>.|TRBJ2-7|TRBV13|.|14
CASSTLGALYEQYF
TGTGCCAGCAGCACCCTCGGAGCGCTGTACGAGCAGTACTTC
>once|TRBJ1-2|TRBV9|.|16
CASSTLDRNINYGYTF
TGTGCCAGCAGCACCCTCGACAGAAATATTAACTATGGCTACACCTTC
>.|TRBJ1-2|TRBV14|.|13
CASSRDNAAGYTF
TGTGCCAGCAGCCGAGACAACGCGGCCGGCTACACCTTC
>.|TRBJ2-5|TRBV9|TRBD1|16
CASSVGTGSLQETQYF
TGTGCCAGCAGCGTTGGGACAGGGAGTCTACAAGAGACCCAGTACTTC
>.|TRBJ2-1|TRBV6-4|.|12
CASSDSGGEQFF
TGTGCCAGCAGTGACTCCGGGGGTGAGCAGTTCTTC
>few|TRBJ1-2|TRBV6-5|.|15
CASSSQSRRWGGYTF
TGTGCCAGCAGTTCCCAAAGCCGGAGATGGGGTGGCTACACCTTC
>.|TRBJ2-7|TRBV5-5|TRBD2|14
CASSRTSGTYEQYF
TGTGCCAGCAGCCGAACTAGCGGGACCTACGAGCAGTACTTC
>.|TRBJ2-7|TRBV4-2|.|16
CASSQAGLKRTHEQYF
TGTGCCAGCAGCCAAGCCGGGCTAAAGCGGACCCACGAGCAGTACTTC
>.|TRBJ2-2|TRBV6-5|.|13
CASTGRNTGELFF
TGTGCCAGCACAGGCAGGAACACCGGGGAGCTGTTTTTT
>.|TRBJ2-1|TRBV2|.|13
CARGPSRHNEQFF
TGTGCCAGGGGACCCAGCCGGCACAATGAGCAGTTCTTC
>.|TRBJ2-4|TRBV5-1|TRBD1|14
CASSLGTGENIQYF
TGCGCCAGCAGCTTAGGGACAGGGGAAAACATTCAGTACTTC
>.|TRBJ1-1|TRBV18|.|14
CASSPAVLNTEAFF
TGTGCCAGCTCACCGGCGGTTTTGAACACTGAAGCTTTCTTT
>.|TRBJ2-3|TRBV6-6|TRBD1|14
CASSRDRGTDTQYF
TGTGCCAGCAGCCGGGACAGGGGGACAGATACGCAGTATTTT
>.|TRBJ2-7|TRBV7-2|TRBD2|19
CASSHGGLAGILSSYEQYF
TGTGCCAGCAGCCACGGAGGACTAGCGGGAATCCTGAGCTCCTACGAGCAGTACTTC
>.|TRBJ2-2|TRBV7-2|.|12
CASRPNTGELFF
TGTGCCAGCAGGCCAAACACCGGGGAGCTGTTTTTT
>.|TRBJ2-7|TRBV5-1|.|15
CASSPLGTGGYEQYF
TGCGCCAGCAGCCCACTAGGAACAGGAGGGTACGAGCAGTACTTC
>.|TRBJ1-2|TRBV19|TRBD1|15
CASSIARGISYGYTF
TGTGCCAGTAGTATAGCCAGGGGGATATCCTATGGCTACACCTTC
>.|TRBJ1-2|TRBV6-5|.|12
CASSSPRGSNTF
TGTGCCAGCAGTTCCCCGAGGGGGTCCAACACCTTC
>.|TRBJ2-5|TRBV27|.|14
CASSLFPFQETQYF
TGTGCCAGCAGTTTATTTCCATTTCAGGAGACCCAGTACTTC
>.|TRBJ2-2|TRBV4-1|TRBD1|16
CASSRGTGENTGELFF
TGCGCCAGCAGCCGCGGGACAGGGGAGAACACCGGGGAGCTGTTTTTT
>.|TRBJ2-4|TRBV7-9|TRBD1|15
CASSIQGAKQNIQYF
TGTGCCAGCAGCATTCAGGGGGCCAAACAGAACATTCAGTACTTC
>.|TRBJ1-4|TRBV5-1|TRBD1|17
CASSSTGTASANEKLFF
TGCGCCAGCAGCTCAACCGGGACAGCTTCAGCTAATGAAAAACTGTTTTTT
>.|TRBJ1-4|TRBV7-8|TRBD1|15
CASSLSPGQREKLFF
TGTGCCAGCAGCTTATCTCCGGGACAGCGGGAAAAACTGTTTTTT
>once|TRBJ2-5|TRBV6-1|.|13
CASYPTEQETQYF
TGTGCCAGCTACCCGACAGAGCAAGAGACCCAGTACTTC
>.|TRBJ1-4|TRBV19|.|15
CASSIVRGAAEKLFF
TGTGCCAGTAGTATAGTTCGGGGGGCTGCTGAAAAACTGTTTTTT
>.|TRBJ1-4|TRBV13|.|14
CASSPGREDEKLFF
TGTGCCAGCAGCCCCGGCAGGGAGGATGAAAAACTGTTTTTT
>.|TRBJ1-1|TRBV28|.|12
CASSFVYTEAFF
TGTGCCAGCAGTTTCGTCTATACTGAAGCTTTCTTT
>few|TRBJ2-7|TRBV7-9|TRBD1|16
CASSSGQGTLVGEQYF
TGTGCCAGCAGCTCCGGACAGGGGACCCTTGTAGGGGAGCAGTACTTC
>once|TRBJ1-2|TRBV7-2|.|15
CASSPRTAANYGYTF
TGTGCCAGCAGCCCGAGGACAGCCGCTAACTATGGCTACACCTTC